The 8 T cell receptor beta chains reported below all come from one sample, sequenced in a study of blood T cell repertoires in COVID-19. Repertoires were generated with immunoSEQ multiplex PCR, while TCRdb's copy carries only in-frame clones and drops some. The sample lists roughly 100,000 clones, roughly 81% occurring once. The specimen was peripheral blood. The receptors come from a human donor in a cohort sampled during active COVID-19.

This clone was observed once. The chain employs TRBV6-5 and TRBJ1-2; TRBD1 aligns across 8 bases. The ends lost 7 bases at V and 4 bases at J; junction bases unmatched: 11. Germline-derived CDR1 and CDR2 are MNHEY and SVGAGI. CDR3 size: 15 residues. CDR3 region: CASKSPQGVGYGYTF. In nucleotides, the CDR3 is TGTGCCAGCAAATCACCACAGGGGGTCGGCTATGGCTACACCTTC.

V is TRBV5-4 and J is TRBJ1-2; no clear D gene. The germline V gene has CDR1 SGHNT and CDR2 YYREEE (reference sequence). V was shortened by 4 bases and J by 6 bases, with 13 bases between the two germline ends. The CDR3 is made up of 13 amino acids. This CDR3 reads CASSKNTANGYTF. The CDR3 nucleotides read TGTGCCAGCAGCAAGAATACCGCTAATGGCTACACCTTC.

The chain combines TRBV4-1 with TRBJ2-3; TRBD1 might be the D (6 bases). Trimming shortened V by 0 bases and J by 2 bases, and 21 bases separated the two germline ends. CDR3 size: 19 residues. CDR1 MGHRA and CDR2 YSYEKL come from the germline V gene. As DNA, the CDR3 is TGCGCCAGCAGCCAAGATCAGGGCTGGGCAGGGGCGAACACAGATACGCAGTATTTT. Protein: CASSQDQGWAGANTDTQYF.

The CDR3 DNA sequence: TGTGCCAGCAGTGTCGACACTCACACTGAAGCTTTCTTT. The encoded protein is CASSVDTHTEAFF. J is TRBJ1-1 and V is TRBV2; no clear D. The CDR3 is 13 amino acids. Germline lookup yields CDR1 SNHLY and CDR2 FYNNEI. With 4 bases removed from V and 3 bases from J, the gap between germline ends came to 9 bases.

The chain carries TRBV9 and TRBJ2-1; no clear D. Germline V gene data show CDR1 as SGDLS and CDR2 as YYNGEE. The ends were cut back, 4 bases at V and 5 bases at J, with 7 bases in the middle. CDR3 length: 12 amino acids. The CDR3 sequence: CASSSRNNEQFF. The DNA of the CDR3 is TGTGCCAGCAGCTCCCGTAACAATGAGCAGTTCTTC.

V gene TRBV2 combines with J gene TRBJ2-1, with a possible D match to TRBD1 (7 bases). Germline values: CDR1 SNHLY, CDR2 FYNNEI. The CDR3 loop spans 16 amino acids. V lost 3 bases, J lost 3 bases, and 15 bases lay in between. The CDR3 region has the DNA TGTGCCAGCAGTGACTTTCAGGGGGGAGACTACAATGAGCAGTTCTTC. Its translation is CASSDFQGGDYNEQFF.

CDR3: CASSLVGRGDTEAFF. CDR3 DNA sequence: TGTGCCAGCAGCTTAGTGGGCAGGGGAGATACTGAAGCTTTCTTT. The genes are TRBV7-8 and TRBJ1-1; TRBD1 might be the D (6 bases). V lost 1 base and J lost 5, with 14 bases in between. The CDR3 loop spans 15 amino acids. Germline CDR1 and CDR2: SGHVS and FQNEAQ.

The J gene is TRBJ1-5, the V gene TRBV20-1; D not resolved. V shed 5 bases and J shed 6 bases, with 8 bases lying between them. This CDR3 region has 11 residues. Germline assignment: CDR1 DFQATT and CDR2 SNEGSKA (reference sequence). The CDR3 region is CSAEVGQPQHF. Here the CDR3 DNA reads TGCAGTGCTGAGGTCGGTCAGCCCCAGCATTTT.